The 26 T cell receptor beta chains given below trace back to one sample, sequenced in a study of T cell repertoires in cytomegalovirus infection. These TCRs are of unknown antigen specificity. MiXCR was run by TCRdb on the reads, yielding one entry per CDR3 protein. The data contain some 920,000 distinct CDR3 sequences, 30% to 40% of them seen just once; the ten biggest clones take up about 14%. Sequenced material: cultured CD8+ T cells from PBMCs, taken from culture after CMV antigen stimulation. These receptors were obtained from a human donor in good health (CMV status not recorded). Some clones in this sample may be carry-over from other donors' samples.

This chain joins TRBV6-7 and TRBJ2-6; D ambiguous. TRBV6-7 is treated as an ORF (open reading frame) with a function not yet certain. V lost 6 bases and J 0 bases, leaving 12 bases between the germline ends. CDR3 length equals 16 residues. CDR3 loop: CASSPFEPSGANVLTF. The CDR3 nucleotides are TGTGCCAGCAGCCCCTTCGAGCCCTCTGGGGCCAACGTCCTGACTTTC.

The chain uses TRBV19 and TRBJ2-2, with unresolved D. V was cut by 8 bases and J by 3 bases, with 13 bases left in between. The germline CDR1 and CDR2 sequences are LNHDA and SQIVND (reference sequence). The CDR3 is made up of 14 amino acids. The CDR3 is CASVGGPDTGELFF. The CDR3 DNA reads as TGTGCCAGTGTTGGCGGACCTGACACCGGGGAGCTGTTTTTT.

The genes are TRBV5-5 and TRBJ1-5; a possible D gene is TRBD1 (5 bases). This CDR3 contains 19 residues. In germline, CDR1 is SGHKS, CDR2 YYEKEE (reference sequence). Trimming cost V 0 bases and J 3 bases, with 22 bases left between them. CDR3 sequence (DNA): TGTGCCAGCAGCTTGGATCCCCGCTCCTGGGACGATATCAATCAGCCCCAGCATTTT. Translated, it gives CASSLDPRSWDDINQPQHF.

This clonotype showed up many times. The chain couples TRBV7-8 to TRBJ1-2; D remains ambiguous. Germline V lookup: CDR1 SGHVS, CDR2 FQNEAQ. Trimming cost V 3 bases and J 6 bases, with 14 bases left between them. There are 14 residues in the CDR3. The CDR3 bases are TGTGCCAGCAGCTTTTCCCTTAAACCGGATGGCTACACCTTC. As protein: CASSFSLKPDGYTF.

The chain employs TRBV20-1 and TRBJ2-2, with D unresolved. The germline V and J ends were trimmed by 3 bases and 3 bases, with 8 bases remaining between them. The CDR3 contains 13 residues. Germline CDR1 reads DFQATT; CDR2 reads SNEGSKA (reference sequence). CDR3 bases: TGCAGTGCTAGGGGGATCGACACCGGGGAGCTGTTTTTT. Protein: CSARGIDTGELFF.

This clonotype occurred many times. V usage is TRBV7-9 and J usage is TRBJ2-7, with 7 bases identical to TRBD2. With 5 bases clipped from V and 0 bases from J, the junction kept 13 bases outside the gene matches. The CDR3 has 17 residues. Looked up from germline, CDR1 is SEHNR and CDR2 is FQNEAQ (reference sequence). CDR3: CASSNNAGAASSYEQYV. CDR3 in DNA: TGTGCCAGCAGCAACAACGCGGGAGCGGCGAGCTCCTACGAGCAGTACGTC.

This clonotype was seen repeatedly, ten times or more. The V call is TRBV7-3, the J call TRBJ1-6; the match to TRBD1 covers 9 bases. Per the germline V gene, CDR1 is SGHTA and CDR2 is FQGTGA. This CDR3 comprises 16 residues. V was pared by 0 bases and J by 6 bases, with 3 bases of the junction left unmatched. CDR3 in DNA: TGTGCCAGCAGCTTAACTTGGGACAGGGCTAATTCACCCCTCCACTTT. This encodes CASSLTWDRANSPLHF. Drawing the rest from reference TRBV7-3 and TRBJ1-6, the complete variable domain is GAGVSQTPSNKVTEKGKYVELRCDPISGHTALYWYRQSLGQGPEFLIYFQGTGAADDSGLPNDRFFAVRPEGSVSTLKIQRTERGDSAVYLCASSLTWDRANSPLHFGNGTRLTVT.

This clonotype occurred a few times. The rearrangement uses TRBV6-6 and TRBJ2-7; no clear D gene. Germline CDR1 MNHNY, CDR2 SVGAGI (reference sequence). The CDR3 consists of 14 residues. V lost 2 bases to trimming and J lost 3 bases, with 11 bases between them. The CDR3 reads CASSYERAIYEQYF. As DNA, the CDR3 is TGTGCCAGCAGTTACGAAAGGGCGATCTACGAGCAGTACTTC.

Written as DNA, the CDR3 is TGTGCCAGCATCAAAGGCAGACTAGACTCCTACAATGAGCAGTTCTTC. Translation: CASIKGRLDSYNEQFF. The chain links TRBV6-6 to TRBJ2-1; D perhaps matches TRBD2 (6 bases). Germline values: CDR1 MNHNY, CDR2 SVGAGI (reference sequence). Trimming removed 7 bases at V and 0 bases at J, with 16 bases between. This CDR3 is built from 16 residues.

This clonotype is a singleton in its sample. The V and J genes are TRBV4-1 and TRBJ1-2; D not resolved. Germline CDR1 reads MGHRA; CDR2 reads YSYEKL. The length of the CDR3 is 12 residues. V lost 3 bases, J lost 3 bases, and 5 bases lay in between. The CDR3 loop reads CASSHGYYGYTF. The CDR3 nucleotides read TGCGCCAGCAGCCACGGCTACTATGGCTACACCTTC.

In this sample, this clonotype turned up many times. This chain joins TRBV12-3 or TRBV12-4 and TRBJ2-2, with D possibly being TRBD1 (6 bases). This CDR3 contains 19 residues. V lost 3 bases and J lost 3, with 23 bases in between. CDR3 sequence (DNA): TGTGCCAGCAGTTTCGCCACAGACAGGCCCAGCGGAGACACCGGGGAGCTGTTTTTT. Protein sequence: CASSFATDRPSGDTGELFF.

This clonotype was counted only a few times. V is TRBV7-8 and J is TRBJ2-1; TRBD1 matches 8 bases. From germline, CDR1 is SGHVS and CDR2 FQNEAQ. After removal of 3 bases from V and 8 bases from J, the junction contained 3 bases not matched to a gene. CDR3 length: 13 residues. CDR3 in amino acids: CASSFGQGDEQFF. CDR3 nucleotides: TGTGCCAGCAGCTTCGGACAGGGAGATGAGCAGTTCTTC.

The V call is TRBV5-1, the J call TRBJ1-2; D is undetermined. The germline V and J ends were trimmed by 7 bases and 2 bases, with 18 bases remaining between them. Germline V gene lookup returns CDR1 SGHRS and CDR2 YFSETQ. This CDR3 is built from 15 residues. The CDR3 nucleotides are TGCGCCAGCGCCACCCGGACCGAACTGAACTATGGCTACACCTTC. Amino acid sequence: CASATRTELNYGYTF.

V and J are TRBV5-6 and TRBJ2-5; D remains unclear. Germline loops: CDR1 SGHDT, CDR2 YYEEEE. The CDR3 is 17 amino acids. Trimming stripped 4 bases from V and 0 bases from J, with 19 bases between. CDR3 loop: CASSLSEYKSYQETQYF. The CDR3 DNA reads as TGTGCCAGCAGCCTCTCGGAGTATAAATCGTACCAAGAGACCCAGTACTTC.

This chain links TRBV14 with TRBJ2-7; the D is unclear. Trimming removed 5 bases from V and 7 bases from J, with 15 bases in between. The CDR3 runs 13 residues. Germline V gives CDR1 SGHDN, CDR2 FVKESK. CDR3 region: CASSERRQREQYF. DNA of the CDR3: TGTGCCAGCAGCGAACGGCGGCAGAGGGAGCAGTACTTC.

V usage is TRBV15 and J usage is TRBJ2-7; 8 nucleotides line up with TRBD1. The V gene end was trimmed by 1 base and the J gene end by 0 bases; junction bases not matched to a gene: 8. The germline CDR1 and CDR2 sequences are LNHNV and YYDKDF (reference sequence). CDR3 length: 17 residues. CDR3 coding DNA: TGTGCCACCAGCAGAGTCGGACAGGGCTACAGCTCCTACGAGCAGTACGTC. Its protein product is CATSRVGQGYSSYEQYV.

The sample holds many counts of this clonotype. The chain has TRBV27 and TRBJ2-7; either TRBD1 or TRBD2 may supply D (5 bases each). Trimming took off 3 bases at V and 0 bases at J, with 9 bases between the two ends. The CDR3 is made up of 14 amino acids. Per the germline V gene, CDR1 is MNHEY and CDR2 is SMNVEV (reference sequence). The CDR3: CASSFSGPSYEQYF. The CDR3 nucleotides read TGTGCCAGCAGTTTCTCGGGACCCTCCTACGAGCAGTACTTC.

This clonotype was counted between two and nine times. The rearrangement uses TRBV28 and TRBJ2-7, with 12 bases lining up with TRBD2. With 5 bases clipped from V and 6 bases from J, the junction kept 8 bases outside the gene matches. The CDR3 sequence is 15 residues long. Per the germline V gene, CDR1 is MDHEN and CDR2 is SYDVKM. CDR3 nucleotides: TGTGCCAGCAGTCCACTAGCGGGGGGTCCCCTCGAGCAGTACGTC. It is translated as CASSPLAGGPLEQYV.

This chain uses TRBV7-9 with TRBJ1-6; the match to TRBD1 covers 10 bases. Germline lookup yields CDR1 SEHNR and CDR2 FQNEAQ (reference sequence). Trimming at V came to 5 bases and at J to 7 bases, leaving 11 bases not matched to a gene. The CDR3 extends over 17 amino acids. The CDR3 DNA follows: TGTGCCAGCAGCGTAGGAAGGGACAGGGGATTCAATTCACCCCTCCACTTT. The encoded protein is CASSVGRDRGFNSPLHF.

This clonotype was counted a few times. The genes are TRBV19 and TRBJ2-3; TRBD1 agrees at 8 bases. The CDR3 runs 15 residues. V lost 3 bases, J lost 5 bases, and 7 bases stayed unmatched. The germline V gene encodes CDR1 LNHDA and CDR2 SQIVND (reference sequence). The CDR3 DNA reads TGTGCCAGTAGTATGAAGGACAGGGTGCAAGATACGCAGTATTTT. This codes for CASSMKDRVQDTQYF. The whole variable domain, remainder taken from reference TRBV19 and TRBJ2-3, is DGGITQSPKYLFRKEGQNVTLSCEQNLNHDAMYWYRQDPGQGLRLIYYSQIVNDFQKGDIAEGYSVSREKKESFPLTVTSAQKNPTAFYLCASSMKDRVQDTQYFGPGTRLTVL.

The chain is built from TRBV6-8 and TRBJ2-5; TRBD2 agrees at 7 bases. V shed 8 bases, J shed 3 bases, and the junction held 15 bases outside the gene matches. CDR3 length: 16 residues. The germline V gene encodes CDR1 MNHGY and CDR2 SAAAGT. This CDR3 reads CASLEWRGSPKETQYF. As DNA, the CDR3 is TGTGCCAGCCTGGAGTGGCGGGGGAGCCCAAAAGAGACCCAGTACTTC.

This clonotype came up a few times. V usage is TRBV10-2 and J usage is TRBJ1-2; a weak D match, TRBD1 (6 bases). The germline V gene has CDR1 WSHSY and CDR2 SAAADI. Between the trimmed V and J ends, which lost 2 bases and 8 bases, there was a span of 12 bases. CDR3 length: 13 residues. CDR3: CASSEGGGWGYTF. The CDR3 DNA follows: TGCGCCAGCAGTGAGGGGGGCGGCTGGGGCTACACCTTC.

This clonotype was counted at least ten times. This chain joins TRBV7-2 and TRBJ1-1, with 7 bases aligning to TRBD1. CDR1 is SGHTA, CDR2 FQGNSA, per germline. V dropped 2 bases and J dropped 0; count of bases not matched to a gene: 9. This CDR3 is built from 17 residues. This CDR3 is CASSLRQGGLMNTEAFF. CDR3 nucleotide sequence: TGTGCCAGCAGCTTACGACAGGGAGGCCTTATGAACACTGAAGCTTTCTTT.

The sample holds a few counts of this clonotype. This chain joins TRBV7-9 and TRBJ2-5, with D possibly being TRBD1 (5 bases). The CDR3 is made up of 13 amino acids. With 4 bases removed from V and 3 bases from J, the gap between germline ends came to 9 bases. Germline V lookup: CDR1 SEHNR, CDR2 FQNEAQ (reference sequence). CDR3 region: CASSSPDKETQYF. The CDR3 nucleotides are TGTGCCAGCAGCTCGCCGGACAAAGAGACCCAGTACTTC.

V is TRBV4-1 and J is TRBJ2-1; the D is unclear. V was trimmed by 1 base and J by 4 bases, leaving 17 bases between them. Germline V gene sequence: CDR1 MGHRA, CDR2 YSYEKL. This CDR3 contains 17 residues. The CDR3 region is CASSQGGPETMYNEQFF. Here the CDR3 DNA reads TGCGCCAGCAGCCAAGGGGGTCCCGAGACGATGTACAATGAGCAGTTCTTC.

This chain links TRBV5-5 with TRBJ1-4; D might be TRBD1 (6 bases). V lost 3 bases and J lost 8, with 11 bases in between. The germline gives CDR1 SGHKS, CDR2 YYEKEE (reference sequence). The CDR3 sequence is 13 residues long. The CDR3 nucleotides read TGTGCCAGCAGCTACAGGGTCCACGAAAAACTGTTTTTT. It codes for CASSYRVHEKLFF.